The present entry profiles one T cell receptor beta chain with its context. This sample is part of a study of blood T cell repertoires in COVID-19. Background on the study: Sample material is recorded as cDNA or gDNA derived from T cells, B-cell-depleted T cells, or PBMCs.

Authors' processing steps: Estimated nucleated cell counts came from reference gene primer amplification. Assay: immunoSEQ multiplex PCR; the TCRdb copy retains only in-frame clones and omits some. V and J calls and clone size are given by that table; D and trimming were obtained from the DNA. The sample shows some 190,000 clones, over 75% of them seen only once. V was pared by 0 bases and J by 0 bases, with 14 bases between. There are 17 residues in the CDR3. Germline V gives CDR1 SSHAT, CDR2 FNYEAQ (reference sequence). The chain is built from TRBV7-7 and TRBJ1-1; no clear D gene. Sample: PBMCs or T cells enriched from blood (not recorded which). The clonotype comes from a young man with acute COVID-19. For the CDR3, the DNA is TGTGCCAGCAGCTTAGCGCCGCCGGGAGGGATGAACACTGAAGCTTTCTTT. Amino acid sequence: CASSLAPPGGMNTEAFF.